This passage covers 10 T cell receptor beta chains from one sample sequenced in a study of OX40 agonist ivuxolimab in advanced cancers. The assay was immunoSEQ multiplex PCR, and TCRdb's table has in-frame clones only and misses some. The data contain about 73,000 clones, around 89% of them singletons. The sample consisted of CD4+ or CD8+ T cells sorted from blood, taken in a trial of the OX40 agonist ivuxolimab. The receptors come from an adult with an advanced solid tumor such as melanoma, head and neck, liver or kidney cancer.

V is TRBV6-1 and J is TRBJ1-4; D not resolved. Between the trimmed V and J ends, which lost 5 bases and 5 bases, there was a span of 9 bases. The CDR3 runs to 13 residues. Germline assignment: CDR1 MNHNS and CDR2 SASEGT. The CDR3 DNA follows: TGTGCCAGCAGTCTTGGGCACAATGAAAAACTGTTTTTT. Translating it yields CASSLGHNEKLFF.

The rearrangement joins TRBV28 to TRBJ2-7; D is undetermined. Germline assignment: CDR1 MDHEN and CDR2 SYDVKM. CDR3 length: 13 amino acids. The V and J ends lost 1 base and 4 bases respectively, with 8 bases between them. For the CDR3, the DNA is TGTGCCAGCAGTTTATCCCACTTATACGAGCAGTACTTC. This encodes CASSLSHLYEQYF.

The rearrangement links TRBV9 to TRBJ1-3; 7 nucleotides agree with TRBD1. Losses at the gene ends were 3 bases for V and 4 bases for J; bases not matched to a gene: 7. CDR1 SGDLS and CDR2 YYNGEE come from the germline V gene. The CDR3 has 15 residues. The CDR3 DNA sequence: TGTGCCAGCAGCGCGCGACAGGGTGGGGGAAACACCATATATTTT. The encoded protein is CASSARQGGGNTIYF.

The chain couples TRBV15 to TRBJ2-7, with 9 nucleotides matching TRBD1. CDR1 is LNHNV, CDR2 YYDKDF, per germline (reference sequence). Trimming cost V 0 bases and J 5 bases; bases outside gene matches: 8. The CDR3 is 16 residues long. The CDR3 is CATSRDKGTGRDEQYF. The CDR3 DNA reads as TGTGCCACCAGCAGAGACAAAGGGACAGGGAGAGACGAGCAGTACTTC.

This sequence joins TRBV5-4 and TRBJ1-3, with 8 bases lining up with TRBD1. The CDR3 is 14 residues long. Losses at the gene ends were 3 bases for V and 4 bases for J; bases not matched to a gene: 3. The germline gives CDR1 SGHNT, CDR2 YYREEE (reference sequence). The CDR3 spells CASSSQGAGNTIYF. The CDR3 DNA follows: TGTGCCAGCAGCTCGCAGGGGGCCGGAAACACCATATATTTT. Filled out from reference TRBV5-4 and TRBJ1-3, the complete variable domain reads ETGVTQSPTHLIKTRGQQVTLRCSSQSGHNTVSWYQQALGQGPQFIFQYYREEENGRGNFPPRFSGLQFPNYSSELNVNALELDDSALYLCASSSQGAGNTIYFGEGSWLTVV.

This rearrangement joins TRBV9 to TRBJ2-3; the match to TRBD2 covers 7 bases. Germline V gene lookup returns CDR1 SGDLS and CDR2 YYNGEE. This CDR3 spans 15 amino acids. The J segment lost 0 bases and the V segment lost 6 bases, leaving 7 bases of the junction unmatched. In DNA, the CDR3 is TGTGCCAGCACGAGAAGCGGGGCTAGCACAGATACGCAGTATTTT. The encoded protein is CASTRSGASTDTQYF.

This chain joins TRBV15 and TRBJ1-5; D possibly corresponds to TRBD1 (6 bases). CDR3 length equals 13 residues. The V end was cut by 0 bases, the J end by 11 bases, with 11 bases between. The germline V gene encodes CDR1 LNHNV and CDR2 YYDKDF (reference sequence). The CDR3 DNA follows: TGTGCCACCAGCAGAGACCTCCGACAGGCCCAGCATTTT. Amino acid sequence: CATSRDLRQAQHF.

The gene calls are TRBV6-4 and TRBJ2-7, with 8 bases matching TRBD2. CDR3 size: 17 residues. V shed 3 bases, J shed 5 bases, and the junction held 15 bases outside the gene matches. Germline V gene data show CDR1 as MRHNA and CDR2 as SNTAGT. In nucleotides, the CDR3 is TGTGCCAGCAGTGAGTCCCCCGGGGGGGAGAGTGGGCACGAGCAGTACTTC. Translation: CASSESPGGESGHEQYF.

The V call is TRBV5-1, the J call TRBJ2-1, with D hard to call. CDR3 length: 16 amino acids. Trimming cost V 1 base and J 0 bases, with 11 bases left between them. The V gene's germline CDR1 is SGHRS and CDR2 YFSETQ. CDR3 amino acids: CASSLRSSNSYNEQFF. For the CDR3, the DNA is TGCGCCAGCAGCTTGAGATCCTCCAACTCCTACAATGAGCAGTTCTTC.

The chain couples TRBV5-5 to TRBJ2-1; D call uncertain. V lost 6 bases, J lost 8 bases, and 15 bases lay in between. This CDR3 is built from 13 residues. Germline CDR1 reads SGHKS; CDR2 reads YYEKEE (reference sequence). CDR3 sequence reads: CASTRQAGDEQFF. CDR3 DNA sequence: TGTGCCAGCACGAGGCAGGCCGGAGATGAGCAGTTCTTC.